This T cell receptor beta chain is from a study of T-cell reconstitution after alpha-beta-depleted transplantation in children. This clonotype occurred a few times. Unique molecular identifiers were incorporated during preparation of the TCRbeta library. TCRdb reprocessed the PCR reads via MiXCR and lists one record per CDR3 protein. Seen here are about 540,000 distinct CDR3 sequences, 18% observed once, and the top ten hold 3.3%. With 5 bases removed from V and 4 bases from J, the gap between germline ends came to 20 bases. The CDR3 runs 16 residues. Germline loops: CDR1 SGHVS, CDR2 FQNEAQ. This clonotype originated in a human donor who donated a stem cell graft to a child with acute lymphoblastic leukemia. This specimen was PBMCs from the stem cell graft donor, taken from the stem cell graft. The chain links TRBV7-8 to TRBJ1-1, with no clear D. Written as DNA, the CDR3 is TGTGCCAGCAGCCCTCTAGGAAGGCCCTTGGGCACTGAAGCTTTCTTT. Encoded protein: CASSPLGRPLGTEAFF.